This T cell receptor (beta chain) was sequenced during a study of T cell responses to AZD1222 COVID-19 vaccine. General study findings and limits: A reported finding is that nearly half of spike-specific TCRs target unmutated variant regions. Rises in breadth and depth of Spike-specific TCRs came after two AZD1222 doses. The donor group comprised mostly white British people and more females; the analysis possibly underestimated clonal diversity. Seropositivity was recorded at baseline in only 6 or 7 AZD1222 recipients.

Concerning this clone: Its specificity is unknown. Other DNA sequences in the sample encode the same CDR3.

Generated by immunoSEQ multiplex PCR, the TCRdb table keeps only in-frame clones and is missing some. The sample yields some 110,000 clones, around 83% seen once. This receptor was obtained from an adult who received the AZD1222 COVID-19 vaccine. Here the sequenced sample was peripheral blood, taken 28 days after the second AZD1222 dose.

The CDR3 nucleotides read TGTGCCAGTAGTGATAGGAGCTCTGGAAACACCATATATTTT. As protein: CASSDRSSGNTIYF. The J gene is TRBJ1-3, the V gene TRBV19; D unresolved. Trimming stripped 5 bases from V and 0 bases from J, with 8 bases between. The CDR3 is 14 amino acids. Germline V gives CDR1 LNHDA, CDR2 SQIVND (reference sequence).